A single sample gave rise to the 30 T cell receptor beta chains below, sequenced in a study of response to subunit inactivated influenza vaccine (dated by TCRdb to about 2018). Receptors were amplified or captured by RT-PCR. Sequencing relied on an Illumina HiSeq 2500. The public reads were reanalyzed by TCRdb: fastp trimming at Q25, MiXCR alignment, in-frame beta chains only. Rows are unified per CDR3 protein, each entry keeping the most common DNA and genes. In all, the sample holds around 470,000 distinct CDR3 sequences, and under 8.5% of those were seen once. About an eighth of the sample lies in the top ten. The sample in question was PBMCs from blood, obtained around 25 months after vaccination. These receptors all come from a man in his fifties or sixties who received an inactivated influenza vaccine. Donor details come from another sample of the same person, matched by shared clones.

This clonotype has a handful of counts. This sequence joins TRBV5-1 and TRBJ2-3; TRBD2 matches at 16 bases. From germline, CDR1 is SGHRS and CDR2 YFSETQ. The CDR3 is made up of 17 amino acids. The junction had 6 bases not matched to a gene; V was cut back by 3 bases and J by 5 bases. CDR3 region: CASSSGTSGGVRDTQYF. The CDR3 nucleotides read TGCGCCAGCAGCTCGGGGACTAGCGGGGGGGTTCGAGATACGCAGTATTTT.

This clonotype was recorded at least ten times. The chain has TRBV27 and TRBJ2-1; TRBD2 aligns across 9 bases. In germline, CDR1 is MNHEY, CDR2 SMNVEV (reference sequence). The CDR3 is made up of 16 amino acids. The junction had 4 bases not matched to a gene; V was cut back by 4 bases and J by 0 bases. The CDR3 here is CASSSIAGDSYNEQFF. The CDR3 region has the DNA TGTGCCAGCAGTTCAATAGCGGGAGACTCCTACAATGAGCAGTTCTTC.

The chain carries TRBV2 and TRBJ1-1; 7 nucleotides align to TRBD1. V shed 7 bases, J shed 5 bases, and the junction held 7 bases outside the gene matches. Per germline, CDR1 SNHLY and CDR2 FYNNEI. The length of the CDR3 is 13 residues. DNA for the CDR3: TGTGCCAGCAATGGACAGGCGAGAACTGAAGCTTTCTTT. This gives the protein CASNGQARTEAFF.

As for this clonotype: This likely comes from a read error, as the CDR3 has no conserved phenylalanine or tryptophan at its end. The limits of the CDR3 on the DNA are not certain, so only TCRdb's listed CDR3 is given. The chain combines TRBV3-1 with TRBJ2-4. Germline CDR1 and CDR2: LGHDT and YNNKEL (reference sequence). The CDR3 length is 8 residues, termini included. The CDR3 spells CASSQQHS.

This clonotype was recorded at least ten times. This chain links TRBV7-9 with TRBJ2-4; the D is unclear. V lost 0 bases and J 3 bases, leaving 12 bases between the germline ends. The CDR3 covers 16 residues. Germline lookup yields CDR1 SEHNR and CDR2 FQNEAQ (reference sequence). The CDR3 DNA follows: TGTGCCAGCAGCTTAGCGCCGGCGTTGGACAAAAACATTCAGTACTTC. Translation: CASSLAPALDKNIQYF.

The chain recombines TRBV29-1 with TRBJ2-2, with no clear D. V gave up 4 bases and J gave up 3 bases, with 9 bases separating them. Germline CDR1 SQVTM, CDR2 ANQGSEA. The CDR3 covers 13 residues. The CDR3 here is CSVVDTHTGELFF. In nucleotides, the CDR3 is TGCAGCGTTGTAGACACTCACACCGGGGAGCTGTTTTTT.

This rearrangement joins TRBV6-2 or TRBV6-3 to TRBJ1-2, with TRBD1 matching 9 bases. This CDR3 region has 12 residues. With 9 bases clipped from V and 7 bases from J, the junction kept 6 bases outside the gene matches. Per germline, CDR1 MNHEY and CDR2 SVGEGT. CDR3 sequence reads: CASRTGDSGYTF. The CDR3 coding sequence is TGTGCCAGTCGGACAGGGGATTCTGGCTACACCTTC.

This clonotype turned up a few times. The CDR3, as DNA: TGCAGCGTTGGCACTAGCGGAGCCACAGATACGCAGTATTTT. This translates into CSVGTSGATDTQYF. The rearrangement joins TRBV29-1 to TRBJ2-3, with 8 nucleotides matching TRBD2. Germline V gene data show CDR1 as SQVTM and CDR2 as ANQGSEA. The CDR3 covers 14 residues. V shed 4 bases and J 2 bases; nucleotides not matched to a gene: 5.

The sample holds many counts of this clonotype. The chain is built from TRBV3-1 and TRBJ2-1; tentatively, D is TRBD1 (6 bases). The V gene's germline CDR1 is LGHDT and CDR2 YNNKEL (reference sequence). This CDR3 comprises 15 residues. The V end lost 4 bases, the J end lost 10 bases, and 20 bases lay between the germline ends. CDR3 DNA: TGTGCCAGCAGCCCATCCACAGGGTCCCTCAGGGAGCAGTTCTTC. It is translated as CASSPSTGSLREQFF.

Only a few counts were recorded for this clonotype. This chain links TRBV12-3 or TRBV12-4 with TRBJ2-1; no clear D gene. Between the trimmed V and J ends, which lost 1 base and 2 bases, there was a span of 3 bases. The CDR3 is made up of 13 amino acids. The CDR3 region has the DNA TGTGCCAGCAGTTTAGAAACCTACAATGAGCAGTTCTTC. Its protein is CASSLETYNEQFF.

This clonotype was seen repeatedly, ten times or more. The gene calls are TRBV7-2 and TRBJ1-5; D may be TRBD1 (6 bases). The CDR3 is 15 amino acids. CDR1 and CDR2 from the germline V gene are SGHTA and FQGNSA. V shed 0 bases and J shed 2 bases, with 8 bases lying between them. The CDR3 protein is CASSLARGGNQPQHF. DNA of the CDR3: TGTGCCAGCAGCTTAGCCAGGGGAGGCAATCAGCCCCAGCATTTT.

This chain connects TRBV25-1 to TRBJ2-5, with D tentatively TRBD2 (6 bases). CDR1 MGHDK and CDR2 SYGVNS come from the germline V gene. CDR3 length: 14 amino acids. Trimming took 6 bases from V and 5 from J, leaving 16 bases between them. The CDR3 loop is CASRKGVGGETQYF. The CDR3 DNA sequence: TGTGCCAGCAGGAAGGGAGTTGGGGGGGAGACCCAGTACTTC.

This clonotype was detected ten times or more. This chain links TRBV5-1 with TRBJ1-2; D is unclear. Trimming took 0 bases from V and 14 from J, leaving 23 bases between them. CDR3 length: 15 residues. Germline V CDR1 and CDR2: SGHRS, YFSETQ. The CDR3 loop reads CASSLAAGGDAILTF. For the CDR3, the DNA is TGCGCCAGCAGCTTGGCGGCAGGTGGAGACGCTATTCTTACCTTC.

This clonotype was counted ten times or more. The chain couples TRBV11-2 to TRBJ1-2; D is ambiguous. Trimming cost V 3 bases and J 4 bases, with 24 bases left between them. CDR1 and CDR2 (germline): SGHAT, FQNNGV. The CDR3 sequence is 18 residues long. The CDR3 bases are TGTGCCAGCAGCTTTCGCTCGTTTTCGCCCAGTCGGCGCTATGGCTACACCTTC. The encoded protein is CASSFRSFSPSRRYGYTF.

This clonotype was counted ten times or more. This chain uses TRBV6-1 with TRBJ2-1, with 13 bases matching TRBD2. The junction had 6 bases not matched to a gene; V was cut back by 6 bases and J by 7 bases. There are 15 residues in the CDR3. CDR1 is MNHNS and CDR2 is SASEGT in the germline V gene. CDR3 bases: TGTGCCAGCAGCTCAACTAGCGGGGGGGGTAATGAGCAGTTCTTC. Its protein product is CASSSTSGGGNEQFF.

Many counts were recorded for this clonotype. The chain is built from TRBV29-1 and TRBJ2-7, with 9 nucleotides matching TRBD1. The CDR3 length is 14 residues. Germline V gene sequence: CDR1 SQVTM, CDR2 ANQGSEA. The V gene end was trimmed by 5 bases and the J gene end by 7 bases; junction bases not matched to a gene: 12. The CDR3 DNA reads TGCAGCGTTTCGCCGAGACAGGGGGTCTTTGAGCAGTACTTC. Translation: CSVSPRQGVFEQYF.

In its sample, this clonotype was seen many times. The chain recombines TRBV4-3 with TRBJ1-2; 10 nucleotides agree with TRBD1. Germline loops: CDR1 LGHNA, CDR2 YSLEER. This CDR3 contains 14 residues. V gave up 4 bases and J gave up 3 bases; unmatched junction bases: 2. In nucleotides, the CDR3 is TGCGCCAGCAGCCGAGGGACAGGGGACTATGGCTACACCTTC. Its protein product is CASSRGTGDYGYTF.

This clonotype turned up a few times. The chain combines TRBV6-2 or TRBV6-3 with TRBJ2-1; TRBD1 agrees at 10 bases. This CDR3 contains 16 residues. Germline CDR1 is MNHEY and CDR2 is SVGEGT. With 6 bases clipped from V and 0 bases from J, the junction kept 5 bases outside the gene matches. The CDR3 sequence is CASSRTGGISYNEQFF. As DNA, the CDR3 is TGTGCCAGCAGCCGGACAGGGGGGATCTCCTACAATGAGCAGTTCTTC.

This clonotype was detected a few times. The genes are TRBV19 and TRBJ2-7, with TRBD1 identical over 7 bases. CDR3 size: 16 residues. Unmatched junction bases numbered 7, after V lost 0 bases and J lost 2 bases. Germline V CDR1 and CDR2: LNHDA, SQIVND (reference sequence). CDR3 bases: TGTGCCAGTAGTATAGATTGGGACAGTGGAGCCTACGAGCAGTACTTC. Translating gives CASSIDWDSGAYEQYF.

This clonotype was observed at least ten times. The rearrangement links TRBV5-1 to TRBJ2-3; weak D call: TRBD1 (6 bases). V was pared by 4 bases and J by 5 bases, with 14 bases between. The CDR3 totals 14 residues. Per germline, CDR1 SGHRS and CDR2 YFSETQ. CDR3 nucleotide sequence: TGCGCCAGCAGCCTTAGACAGGTGGAAGATACGCAGTATTTT. Translated: CASSLRQVEDTQYF. Full variable domain (missing parts from reference TRBV5-1 and TRBJ2-3): KAGVTQTPRYLIKTRGQQVTLSCSPISGHRSVSWYQQTPGQGLQFLFEYFSETQRNKGNFPGRFSGRQFSNSRSEMNVSTLELGDSALYLCASSLRQVEDTQYFGPGTRLTVL.

This clonotype has at least ten counts. This CDR3 is CASSQDYRVSGTQYF. The CDR3 nucleotides are TGCGCCAGCAGCCAAGATTACAGGGTATCGGGGACCCAGTACTTC. V and J are TRBV4-3 and TRBJ2-5; D is possibly TRBD1 (6 bases). This CDR3 has 15 amino acids. From germline, CDR1 is LGHNA and CDR2 YSLEER. Trimming shortened V by 0 bases and J by 7 bases, and 15 bases separated the two germline ends.

This clonotype has just a few counts. This chain uses TRBV7-3 with TRBJ2-3, with D maybe TRBD2 (6 bases). CDR1 and CDR2 (germline): SGHTA, FQGTGA. Trimming shortened V by 5 bases and J by 14 bases, and 23 bases separated the two germline ends. The CDR3 is 14 amino acids. CDR3 sequence reads: CASSPHHGAGSPYF. The DNA of the CDR3 is TGTGCCAGCAGCCCACACCACGGGGCGGGAAGCCCGTATTTT.

This clonotype showed up many times. The V gene is TRBV20-1, the J gene TRBJ2-4; the D gene is possibly TRBD1 (6 bases). The CDR3 extends over 15 amino acids. Trimming shortened V by 5 bases and J by 1 base, and 15 bases separated the two germline ends. Germline CDR1 is DFQATT and CDR2 is SNEGSKA (reference sequence). As DNA, the CDR3 is TGCAGTGCTGGGCGCCATCAGGGGGCCAAAAACATTCAGTACTTC. This sequence encodes CSAGRHQGAKNIQYF.

This clonotype was seen at least ten times. The V and J genes are TRBV7-2 and TRBJ2-3, with 8 bases lining up with TRBD2. The CDR3 consists of 17 residues. Per germline, CDR1 SGHTA and CDR2 FQGNSA. With V trimmed by 2 bases and J by 4 bases, 11 bases remained unmatched. Written as DNA, the CDR3 is TGTGCCAGCAGCTTATCCGGGACTAGACTCCTGGCAGATACGCAGTATTTT. Protein sequence: CASSLSGTRLLADTQYF.

CDR3 nucleotides: TGTGCCAGCAGCGTAGCGGAAGGGAGAGCAGATACGCAGTATTTT. Its translation is CASSVAEGRADTQYF. The V gene is TRBV9, the J gene TRBJ2-3, with D maybe TRBD2 (5 bases). The V gene lost 0 bases and the J gene lost 4 bases, with 12 bases spanning the gap. From germline, CDR1 is SGDLS and CDR2 YYNGEE. The CDR3 sequence is 15 residues long. Full variable domain (remainder filled in from reference TRBV9 and TRBJ2-3): DSGVTQTPKHLITATGQRVTLRCSPRSGDLSVYWYQQSLDQGLQFLIQYYNGEERAKGNILERFSAQQFPDLHSELNLSSLELGDSALYFCASSVAEGRADTQYFGPGTRLTVL.

This clonotype was counted ten times or more. The CDR3 is CSAPGQGDSPLHF. For the CDR3, the DNA is TGCAGTGCCCCCGGACAGGGGGATTCACCCCTCCACTTT. The rearrangement joins TRBV20-1 to TRBJ1-6; 10 nucleotides agree with TRBD1. Germline lookup yields CDR1 DFQATT and CDR2 SNEGSKA (reference sequence). This CDR3 has 13 amino acids. Trimming removed 6 bases from V and 8 bases from J; junction bases left unmatched: 4.

This clonotype was seen repeatedly, ten times or more. The chain links TRBV5-1 to TRBJ2-3, with D unclear. Trimming left V 1 base short and J 1 base short, with 7 bases between. The CDR3 is 14 amino acids. Germline CDR1 is SGHRS and CDR2 is YFSETQ. The chain's CDR3 is CASSLSDRTDTQYF. The CDR3, as DNA: TGCGCCAGCAGCTTGTCGGACCGCACAGATACGCAGTATTTT.

This clonotype was counted at least ten times. V usage is TRBV20-1 and J usage is TRBJ2-1, with 9 bases matching TRBD2. V lost 3 bases and J lost 0; bases outside the gene matches: 9. The CDR3 extends over 17 amino acids. CDR1 and CDR2 from the germline V gene are DFQATT and SNEGSKA (reference sequence). CDR3 amino acids: CSASIPSSGNSYNEQFF. The CDR3 nucleotides read TGCAGTGCTAGTATCCCGTCTAGCGGGAACTCCTACAATGAGCAGTTCTTC.

Many counts were recorded for this clonotype. The V gene is TRBV7-8, the J gene TRBJ2-1, with 7 bases matching TRBD2. V lost 1 base, J lost 4 bases, and 7 bases stayed unmatched. The CDR3 length is 16 residues. From germline, CDR1 is SGHVS and CDR2 FQNEAQ. The CDR3, as DNA: TGTGCCAGCAGCTTAGTGGGCGGGAGAGCTTACAATGAGCAGTTCTTC. It codes for CASSLVGGRAYNEQFF.

This clonotype was recorded a few times. A much larger clone lies one base from this, so it may be a read error. The V and J genes are TRBV6-1 and TRBJ2-7; TRBD1 agrees at 7 bases. V lost 4 bases, J lost 0 bases, and 3 bases stayed unmatched. The CDR3 loop spans 14 amino acids. CDR1 is MNHNS, CDR2 SASEGT, per germline. For the CDR3, the DNA is TGTGCCAGCAGTGTAGGGGACAGCTCCTACGAGCAGTACTTC. It codes for CASSVGDSSYEQYF.